What follows is one T cell receptor (beta chain) and its context. This sample is part of a study of control samples from healthy donors and cancer patients. TCRdb's copy holds only in-frame clones and misses some; the assay was immunoSEQ multiplex PCR. Counted here are some 170,000 clones, 90% to 95% occurring once; the ten biggest clones make up 12% to 15%. Germline assignment: CDR1 SGHTA and CDR2 FQGNSA. Trimming took 3 bases from V and 2 from J; bases not matched to a gene: 3. The CDR3 has 14 residues. The sequencing input was PBMCs. The J gene is TRBJ1-2, the V gene TRBV7-2, with 7 positions matching TRBD1. This TCR was recovered from a man aged 55 to 70 with colorectal cancer. DNA for the CDR3: TGTGCCAGCAGCTTCGGGACAGAGAACTATGGCTACACCTTC. It specifies CASSFGTENYGYTF.